This T cell receptor beta chain was captured in a study of blood T cell repertoires in COVID-19. Study as a whole: Donors in the United States, Italy and Spain gave samples during acute or convalescent COVID-19. T cells, B-cell-depleted T cells, or PBMCs provided the cDNA or gDNA that served as material.

Source study methods: Amplifying reference gene primers gave estimates of nucleated cell counts. Using immunoSEQ multiplex PCR, the repertoire was profiled, and TCRdb retains in-frame clones only, with some absent. V and J calls and clone size follow that table, whereas D and trimming were derived from the DNA. The sample yields about 340,000 clones, around 83% seen once. Per germline, CDR1 SEHNR and CDR2 FQNEAQ (reference sequence). V dropped 3 bases and J dropped 2; count of bases not matched to a gene: 4. The CDR3 runs to 15 residues. The chain employs TRBV7-9 and TRBJ2-1, with 7 bases that match TRBD1. Material: peripheral blood. This TCR was recovered from a young man with active or convalescent COVID-19. CDR3 in DNA: TGTGCCAGCAGCTTTCGACAGGGACCCTACAATGAGCAGTTCTTC. This codes for CASSFRQGPYNEQFF.